These T cell receptor beta chains were read from a single sample in a study of OX40 agonist ivuxolimab in advanced cancers. Method: immunoSEQ multiplex PCR; TCRdb's copy keeps in-frame clones and lacks some. This sample has tens of thousands of clones, with roughly 86% found just once. Sample: CD4+ or CD8+ T cells sorted from blood, taken in a trial of the OX40 agonist ivuxolimab. Receptors were obtained from an adult with an advanced solid tumor such as melanoma, head and neck, liver or kidney cancer. CDR3s include the opening cysteine and the closing phenylalanine or tryptophan. A D gene is named only where the DNA matches it firmly. Some rows have no size entry. The others give once, few or many, or a class for an expanded clone.

j_call	d_call	v_call	clone_size	cdr3_aa	cdr3_nt
TRBJ2-1	TRBD2	TRBV15	NA	CATSRGVGLADNEQFF	TGTGCCACCAGCAGAGGGGTCGGACTAGCGGACAATGAGCAGTTCTTC
TRBJ2-3	NA	TRBV9	NA	CASSDRDTQYF	TGTGCCAGCAGCGACCGAGATACGCAGTATTTT
TRBJ2-2	NA	TRBV13	NA	CASGDGVSVENTGELFF	TGTGCCAGCGGGGACGGGGTCAGCGTAGAGAACACCGGGGAGCTGTTTTTT
TRBJ2-2	TRBD1	TRBV19	NA	CASSWTGSSTGELFF	TGTGCCAGTAGCTGGACAGGGTCGAGCACCGGGGAGCTGTTTTTT
TRBJ2-2	NA	TRBV21-1	NA	CASRWNTGELFF	TGTGCCAGCAGGTGGAACACCGGGGAGCTGTTTTTT
TRBJ2-7	TRBD2	TRBV28	NA	CASRQTSGRGYEQYF	TGTGCCAGCAGACAAACTAGCGGGAGAGGGTACGAGCAGTACTTC
TRBJ2-7	TRBD1	TRBV7-6	NA	CASSSGQGASYEQYF	TGTGCCAGCAGCTCGGGACAGGGGGCAAGTTACGAGCAGTACTTC
TRBJ1-2	NA	TRBV4-3	NA	CASSLTWAGNYGYTF	TGCGCCAGCAGCCTTACTTGGGCGGGGAACTATGGCTACACCTTC
TRBJ2-7	NA	TRBV7-2	NA	CASSSTDGILSHEQYF	TGTGCCAGCAGCTCGACTGACGGGATCCTTTCCCACGAGCAGTACTTC
TRBJ2-1	NA	TRBV21-1	NA	CASPLLRTSGREQFF	TGTGCCAGCCCCCTACTACGGACTAGCGGGAGGGAGCAGTTCTTC
TRBJ2-7	TRBD1	TRBV7-9	once	CASSSPSTGGTEQYF	TGTGCCAGCAGCTCACCTTCGACAGGGGGGACCGAGCAGTACTTC